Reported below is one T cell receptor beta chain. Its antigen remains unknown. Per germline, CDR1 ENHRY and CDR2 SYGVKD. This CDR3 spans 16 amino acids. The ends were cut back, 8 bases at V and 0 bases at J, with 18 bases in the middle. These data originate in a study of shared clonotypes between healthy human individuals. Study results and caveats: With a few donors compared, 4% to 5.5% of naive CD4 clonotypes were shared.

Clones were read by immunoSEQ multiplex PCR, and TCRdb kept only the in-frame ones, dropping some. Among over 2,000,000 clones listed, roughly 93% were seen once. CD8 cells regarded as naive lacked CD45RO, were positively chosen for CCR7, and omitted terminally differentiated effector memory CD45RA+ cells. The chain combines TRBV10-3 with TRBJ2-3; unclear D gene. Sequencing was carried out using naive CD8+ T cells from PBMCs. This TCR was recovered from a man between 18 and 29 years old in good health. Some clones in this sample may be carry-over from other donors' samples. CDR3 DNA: TGTGCCATCGAGGCAGGCATTACCCCTAGCACAGATACGCAGTATTTT. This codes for CAIEAGITPSTDTQYF.